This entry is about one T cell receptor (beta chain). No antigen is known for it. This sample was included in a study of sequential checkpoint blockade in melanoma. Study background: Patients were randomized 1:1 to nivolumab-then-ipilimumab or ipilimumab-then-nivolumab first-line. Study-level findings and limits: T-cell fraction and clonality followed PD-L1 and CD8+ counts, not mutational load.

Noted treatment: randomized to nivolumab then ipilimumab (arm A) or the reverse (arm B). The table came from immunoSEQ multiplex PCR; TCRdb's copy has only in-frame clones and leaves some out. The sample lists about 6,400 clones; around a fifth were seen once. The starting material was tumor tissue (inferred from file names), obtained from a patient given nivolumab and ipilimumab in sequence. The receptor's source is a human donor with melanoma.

In DNA form, the CDR3 reads TGTGCCAGCAGGAGACCCCCTACGGCTGAGCAGTTCTTC. It codes for CASRRPPTAEQFF. The V and J genes are TRBV6-8 and TRBJ2-1; the D is unclear. Per germline, CDR1 MNHGY and CDR2 SAAAGT. Trimming removed 6 bases at V and 9 bases at J, with 15 bases between. The CDR3 consists of 13 residues.